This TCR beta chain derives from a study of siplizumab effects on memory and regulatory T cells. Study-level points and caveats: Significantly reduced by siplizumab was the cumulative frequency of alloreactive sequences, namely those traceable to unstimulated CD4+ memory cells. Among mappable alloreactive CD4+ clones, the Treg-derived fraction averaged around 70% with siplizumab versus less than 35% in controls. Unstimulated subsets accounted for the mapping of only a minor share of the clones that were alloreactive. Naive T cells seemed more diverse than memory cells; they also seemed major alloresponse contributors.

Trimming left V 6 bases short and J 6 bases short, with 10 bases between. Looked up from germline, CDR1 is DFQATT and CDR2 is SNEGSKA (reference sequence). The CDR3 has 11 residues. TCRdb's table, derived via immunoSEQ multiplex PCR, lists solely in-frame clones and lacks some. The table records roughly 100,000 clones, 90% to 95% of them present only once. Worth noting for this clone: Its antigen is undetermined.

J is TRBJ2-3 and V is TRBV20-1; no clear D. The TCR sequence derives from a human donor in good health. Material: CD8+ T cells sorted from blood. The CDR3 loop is CSAELSDTQYF. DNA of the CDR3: TGCAGTGCAGAATTGTCGGATACGCAGTATTTT.